The entry that follows covers one T cell receptor (beta chain) sequence. This clone appeared once. The clone's antigen remains unknown. Base qualities are missing; no much larger clone stands one base away. Using the deep immunoSEQ assay, multiplex PCR amplified TCR CDR3 regions from genomic DNA. Extracted genomic DNA from each cell subset was distributed evenly across all wells of several immunoSEQ 96-well plates, and each plate was treated as a replicate. Each replicate PCR for sorted subsets received roughly 200 ng genomic DNA, equal to roughly 33,000 T cell genomes. The purified libraries were quantified using a Qubit 3.0 fluorometer, sized with a Bioanalyzer 2100, and then quantified again using the KAPA Library Quantification kit. Every immunoSEQ 96-well plate was sequenced on a dedicated single-read 150-cycle Illumina NextSeq 550 flow cell. Under the source paper's analysis protocol: Because the immunoSEQ output included only junctional sequences and no quality scores, the filtering could not be the same as the filtering used for full-length reads. Sequences were annotated with PyIR, a Python wrapper for IgBLAST v1.9, using IMGT germline references to assign V/J genes and CDR3. Reads with weak V/J assignments (E-value above 1e-6), missing CDR3, stop codons, out-of-frame junctions, or ambiguous translated residues were removed. V3J clonotypes were defined as sequences sharing the same inferred V gene, J gene, and CDR3 amino acid sequence. Percentage overlap between repertoires was calculated by dividing the number of shared unique clonotypes by the size of the smaller repertoire. Three approaches were used to assess repertoire richness: RTK rarefaction, the Chao1 estimator, and Recon v2.1 estimates of unobserved clonotypes. Generation probabilities for all TCRbeta clonotypes obtained by the gDNA method from a few donors were computed using OLGA. TCRdb mirrors the immuneACCESS table, restricted to in-frame sequences. Some clones are absent from its copies; in checked studies, under half trace to an unresolved V gene, and the reason for the others is unknown. V and J calls and clone size come straight from that table; D and trimming were deduced from the DNA. The sample data list 2,500,000 or so clones, and more than 85% of these were observed just once. The ten largest account for 0.36% of the sample.

Healthy HIV-negative adults with no recently reported acute infections or vaccinations were included as donors. All donors were Caucasian adults living in Nashville, Tennessee, USA. CD4+ T cells were enriched by magnetic negative selection, after which naive cells were positively selected on CD45RA and the negative fraction was taken as the memory subset. After blood collection by leukapheresis, PBMCs were isolated using Ficoll-Histopaque density gradient centrifugation and then cryopreserved in the vapor phase of liquid nitrogen. Analytical flow cytometry was used to check the purity and quantity of every magnetically sorted T cell population. Each sorted fraction had its genomic DNA isolated and then quantified by UV absorbance on a Nanodrop 2000c. As encoded in the germline V gene, CDR1 is KGHSH while CDR2 is LQKENI. Trimming at the junction amounts to 3 bases on V and 4 bases on J, and the germline ends lie 13 bases apart. The CDR3, cysteine through phenylalanine, is 15 amino acids long. The retained sequence is limited to the CDR3, 45 bases, with the frame set at the first base.

The data derive from a study of shared clonotypes between healthy human individuals (dated by TCRdb to the early 2020s). Concerning the study at large: A couple of women and a few men aged 18 to 49 years were included in the cohort. To estimate repertoire size and how much clonotypes are shared between individuals, the study performed deep sequencing of blood TCR repertoires from a handful of healthy adults. For each donor, three plates each were used for CD4 naive and CD4 memory, two plates were used for CD8 naive, and one plate was used for CD8 memory. Each donor's leukapheresis produced roughly between about 0.85 and 10 billion PBMCs. Libraries were prepared and TCR repertoires were sequenced by different laboratories using diverse techniques, in order to increase sequencing depth and limit assay-specific biases.

Broader findings and caveats from the paper: Rarefaction of sorted-subset datasets indicated incomplete sequencing despite the large sequencing depth. The genetic and exposure-history diversity represented was limited by the small number of donors. Compared with non-shared clonotypes, clonotypes shared by all four sorted-subset donors had higher generation probabilities. Pairwise subsampling led to the expectation that sequencing depth would affect the degree of clonotype sharing among donors. Larger estimated clonotype richness was generally found for naive subsets than for memory subsets. When a handful of donors were compared, the shared fraction of clonotypes was 5% to 6.5% for naive CD4, roughly 3.3% for naive CD8, 2% to 2.5% for memory CD4, and around 0.4% for memory CD8. Only blood was sampled, and tissue TCR repertoires likely differ from those in blood.

The rearranged segments are TRBV18 and TRBJ1-5; the D gene cannot be resolved reliably. Specimen: naive CD4+ T cells from PBMCs. The cell subset or site label here, explained by the study, means: CD45RA+ positively selected. This receptor was taken from a young man in good health. Some clones in this sample may be carry-over from other donors' samples. The CDR3 reads as follows: CASSPISGKNQPQHF. The DNA reads as follows: TGTGCCAGCTCACCTATCTCGGGGAAGAATCAGCCCCAGCATTTT.